This T cell receptor beta chain derives from a study of naive and memory T cell subsets. General observations from the study: Naive repertoires, especially CD8, held a few larger clonotypes, possibly memory cells re-expressing CD45RA.

With respect to this clonotype: Its antigen is currently unknown.

Both TRBC1 and TRBC2 were covered by a beta constant-region primer of two equimolar oligonucleotides. Ligated cDNA was amplified by four rounds of PCR with nested alpha and beta constant-region primers and SP2. Via MiXCR, TCRdb re-called the UMI-ligation and nested PCR reads, giving one row per CDR3 protein. The profile covers around 140,000 distinct CDR3 sequences, with approximately 21% appearing a single time and 0.55% to 0.75% taken by the ten largest. The sequenced sample consisted of naive CD8+ T cells from blood. This clonotype was obtained from a human donor in good health.

CDR3 nucleotides: TGTGCCAGCAGTCCGGGAAAGGTACGGAACACAGATACGCAGTATTTT. It specifies CASSPGKVRNTDTQYF. V is TRBV28 and J is TRBJ2-3, with a weak D call TRBD2 (5 bases). CDR1 MDHEN and CDR2 SYDVKM come from the germline V gene. The V end lost 5 bases, the J end lost 2 bases, and 17 bases lay between the germline ends. This CDR3 comprises 16 residues.